What follows are 28 T cell receptor beta chains derived from one specimen sequenced in a study of response to subunit inactivated influenza vaccine. One entry per CDR3 protein, called by TCRdb with MiXCR from the RT-PCR reads. This table holds around 320,000 distinct CDR3 sequences, 20% to 25% found once. The specimen was PBMCs from blood, collected around 22 months after vaccination. Receptor source: a man in his fifties or sixties who received an inactivated influenza vaccine.

J is TRBJ1-2 and V is TRBV6-6; D gene uncertain. Trimming took off 6 bases at V and 2 bases at J, with 10 bases between the two ends. Germline CDR1 MNHNY, CDR2 SVGAGI (reference sequence). There are 13 residues in the CDR3. The CDR3 nucleotides read TGTGCCAGCAGGAGACTAGAGAACTATGGCTACACCTTC. As protein: CASRRLENYGYTF.

This chain connects TRBV12-3 or TRBV12-4 to TRBJ2-1; D tentatively fits TRBD1 or TRBD2 (5 bases each). Trimming took off 0 bases at V and 0 bases at J, with 12 bases between the two ends. This CDR3 spans 17 amino acids. The chain's CDR3 is CASSLALGRLSYNEQFF. CDR3 in DNA: TGTGCCAGCAGTTTAGCGTTGGGACGCCTCTCCTACAATGAGCAGTTCTTC.

This sequence joins TRBV7-2 and TRBJ2-1; TRBD2 agrees at 9 bases. Germline CDR1 and CDR2: SGHTA and FQGNSA. The CDR3 has 16 residues. V lost 1 base, J lost 5 bases, and 6 bases stayed unmatched. The CDR3 is CASSLVAGAWHNEQFF. The CDR3, as DNA: TGTGCCAGCAGCTTAGTAGCGGGAGCGTGGCACAATGAGCAGTTCTTC.

The V call is TRBV7-2, the J call TRBJ1-1; no definite D call. This CDR3 region has 13 residues. Deletions cut 2 bases from V and 7 bases from J, with 11 bases between. Germline V gene sequence: CDR1 SGHTA, CDR2 FQGNSA. The CDR3 protein is CASSLLKGYEAFF. CDR3 DNA: TGTGCCAGCAGCTTACTAAAGGGTTATGAAGCTTTCTTT.

V usage is TRBV20-1 and J usage is TRBJ1-1; D is undetermined. Germline CDR1 is DFQATT and CDR2 is SNEGSKA (reference sequence). V was cut by 1 base and J by 1 base, with 10 bases left in between. The CDR3 length is 14 residues. Written as DNA, the CDR3 is TGCAGTGCTAGAGTCATGGTGGGGAACACTGAAGCTTTCTTT. Its protein product is CSARVMVGNTEAFF.

The rearrangement uses TRBV10-2 and TRBJ2-7, with D tentatively TRBD1 or TRBD2 (5 bases each). Germline CDR1 is WSHSY and CDR2 is SAAADI. This CDR3 contains 12 residues. The V end was cut by 8 bases, the J end by 3 bases, with 11 bases between. CDR3 DNA: TGCGCCAGCGGGGACGGTTTCTACGAGCAGTACTTC. This encodes CASGDGFYEQYF.

This clonotype was observed a few times. This chain connects TRBV20-1 to TRBJ1-2; D call uncertain. There are 12 residues in the CDR3. CDR1 and CDR2 (germline): DFQATT, SNEGSKA (reference sequence). V lost 6 bases, J lost 8 bases, and 16 bases lay in between. CDR3 sequence reads: CSAQGSPGGYTF. In DNA form, the CDR3 reads TGCAGTGCCCAAGGTTCCCCGGGAGGCTACACCTTC.

Concerning this clonotype itself: One end of the junction does not line up with germline, which may come from a read error. The chain employs TRBV14 and TRBJ2-2; TRBD1 or TRBD2 may be the D gene (5 bases each). The CDR3 sequence is 16 residues long. Germline CDR1 and CDR2: SGHDN and FVKESK. The CDR3 loop reads CASSERRRRNTGALFF. In DNA form, the CDR3 reads TGTGCCAGCAGCGAAAGGAGAAGGAGGAACACCGGGGCGCTGTTTTTT. Full variable domain (remainder filled in from reference TRBV14 and TRBJ2-2): EAGVTQFPSHSVIEKGQTVTLRCDPISGHDNLYWYRRVMGKEIKFLLHFVKESKQDESGMPNNRFLAERTGGTYSTLKVQPAELEDSGVYFCASSERRRRNTGALFFGEGSRLTVL.

CDR3 nucleotide sequence: TGTGCCTGGAGCGCTAGCGCCGGGGATACGCAGTATTTT. Translating gives CAWSASAGDTQYF. The rearrangement joins TRBV30 to TRBJ2-3; D is possibly TRBD2 (6 bases). The ends were cut back, 3 bases at V and 6 bases at J, with 13 bases in the middle. The length of the CDR3 is 13 residues. The germline gives CDR1 GTSNPN, CDR2 SVGIG (reference sequence).

Only a few counts were recorded for this clonotype. The rearrangement links TRBV24-1 to TRBJ2-2; 8 bases map to TRBD2. From germline, CDR1 is KGHDR and CDR2 SFDVKD. The CDR3 covers 12 residues. After removal of 9 bases from V and 4 bases from J, the junction contained 0 bases not matched to a gene. The CDR3 DNA is TGTGCCACCCGGGGGGGCACCGGGGAGCTGTTTTTT. Amino acid sequence: CATRGGTGELFF.

This clonotype came up a few times. The chain carries TRBV6-1 and TRBJ2-7, with D unclear. The germline V gene has CDR1 MNHNS and CDR2 SASEGT. Trimming left V 0 bases short and J 2 bases short, with 11 bases between. This CDR3 spans 15 amino acids. CDR3 bases: TGTGCCAGCAGTGAAGCCCAGGACCTCCCCTACGAGCAGTACTTC. Its translation: CASSEAQDLPYEQYF.

V gene TRBV6-2 or TRBV6-3 combines with J gene TRBJ1-1, with no clear D. Between the trimmed V and J ends, which lost 7 bases and 1 base, there was a span of 13 bases. Germline assignment: CDR1 MNHEY and CDR2 SVGEGT. This CDR3 is 14 amino acids long. CDR3 DNA sequence: TGTGCCAGCAAGTGGAGGGAGAGGAACACTGAAGCTTTCTTT. Its protein is CASKWRERNTEAFF.

This clonotype occurred many times. The V and J genes are TRBV5-1 and TRBJ1-4; TRBD1 matches at 8 bases. The CDR3 contains 16 residues. Germline values: CDR1 SGHRS, CDR2 YFSETQ. V shed 0 bases, J shed 7 bases, and the junction held 8 bases outside the gene matches. CDR3 amino acids: CASSLGQGMRGEKLFF. CDR3 bases: TGCGCCAGCAGCTTGGGACAGGGGATGCGTGGTGAAAAACTGTTTTTT.

This clonotype was counted only a few times. The rearrangement uses TRBV11-3 and TRBJ2-7; D is unresolved. Germline lookup yields CDR1 SGHNT and CDR2 YENEEA. CDR3 length: 13 amino acids. The V and J ends lost 6 bases and 0 bases respectively, with 9 bases between them. The CDR3 region is CASSRGPSYEQYF. The CDR3 region has the DNA TGTGCCAGCAGTCGAGGACCCTCCTACGAGCAGTACTTC. Combining the CDR3 with reference TRBV11-3 and TRBJ2-7 gives the whole variable domain EAGVVQSPRYKIIEKKQPVAFWCNPISGHNTLYWYLQNLGQGPELLIRYENEEAVDDSQLPKDRFSAERLKGVDSTLKIQPAELGDSAVYLCASSRGPSYEQYFGPGTRLTVT.

As DNA, the CDR3 is TGCAGTGCTAGAGACGGACAGGGGCGGCGGGAGACCCAGTACTTC. As protein: CSARDGQGRRETQYF. This rearrangement joins TRBV20-1 to TRBJ2-5; 9 bases line up with TRBD1. V shed 0 bases, J shed 5 bases, and the junction held 7 bases outside the gene matches. This CDR3 contains 15 residues. Germline CDR1 and CDR2: DFQATT and SNEGSKA (reference sequence).

This clonotype occurred many times. The V and J genes are TRBV7-2 and TRBJ1-3; D gene unclear. The V end was cut by 4 bases, the J end by 0 bases, with 13 bases between. This CDR3 spans 16 amino acids. Germline assignment: CDR1 SGHTA and CDR2 FQGNSA. The CDR3: CASSSPSGFSGNTIYF. CDR3 sequence (DNA): TGTGCCAGCAGCTCTCCCTCGGGGTTCTCTGGAAACACCATATATTTT.

The table lists this clonotype with many counts. This chain joins TRBV5-6 and TRBJ1-1; D uncertain. V lost 4 bases, J lost 3 bases, and 16 bases lay in between. CDR3 length equals 15 residues. Germline V gene lookup returns CDR1 SGHDT and CDR2 YYEEEE. The CDR3 region is CASSPWTGEYTEAFF. The CDR3 DNA follows: TGTGCCAGCAGCCCCTGGACGGGAGAGTACACTGAAGCTTTCTTT.

The rearrangement links TRBV18 to TRBJ2-7; 9 bases line up with TRBD1. Germline trimming cut 2 bases from V and 4 bases from J; bases unmatched to any gene: 6. The CDR3 has 15 residues. Germline-derived CDR1 and CDR2 are KGHSH and LQKENI. The CDR3 protein is CASSPYDRGTYEQYF. The CDR3 region has the DNA TGTGCCAGCTCACCATACGACAGGGGGACTTACGAGCAGTACTTC.

This clonotype occurred a few times. The chain has TRBV29-1 and TRBJ2-2; TRBD1 matches 8 bases. The CDR3 loop spans 16 amino acids. Looked up from germline, CDR1 is SQVTM and CDR2 is ANQGSEA. V shed 2 bases and J 3 bases; nucleotides not matched to a gene: 8. The CDR3 loop reads CSVERQGALYTGELFF. For the CDR3, the DNA is TGCAGCGTTGAAAGGCAGGGGGCACTCTACACCGGGGAGCTGTTTTTT.

The chain links TRBV29-1 to TRBJ2-5; a possible D gene is TRBD2 (5 bases). The germline gives CDR1 SQVTM, CDR2 ANQGSEA. Trimming removed 1 base at V and 4 bases at J, with 13 bases between. CDR3 length equals 14 residues. CDR3 amino acids: CSVEGWAGSETQYF. The CDR3 DNA reads TGCAGCGTTGAAGGTTGGGCGGGCTCAGAGACCCAGTACTTC. Looking up the rest from reference TRBV29-1 and TRBJ2-5 gives the full variable domain: SAVISQKPSRDICQRGTSLTIQCQVDSQVTMMFWYRQQPGQSLTLIATANQGSEATYESGFVIDKFPISRPNLTFSTLTVSNMSPEDSSIYLCSVEGWAGSETQYFGPGTRLLVL.

This clonotype appeared many times. This chain connects TRBV12-3 or TRBV12-4 to TRBJ1-3, with D uncertain. This CDR3 has 16 residues. Trimming shortened V by 4 bases and J by 4 bases, and 17 bases separated the two germline ends. In DNA, the CDR3 is TGTGCCAGCAGTTCAAACAGTCCGGGGTACGGAAACACCATATATTTT. It is translated as CASSSNSPGYGNTIYF.

The V call is TRBV4-2, the J call TRBJ2-6; D remains ambiguous. The CDR3 spans 15 residues. Trimming stripped 1 base from V and 2 bases from J, with 6 bases between. Germline assignment: CDR1 LGHNA and CDR2 YNFKEQ. The CDR3 nucleotides read TGTGCCAGCAGCCAAGGTAGGGCTGGGGCCAACGTCCTGACTTTC. It encodes CASSQGRAGANVLTF.

This clonotype has only a few counts. The chain links TRBV5-1 to TRBJ2-5, with no clear D. The ends were cut back, 1 base at V and 7 bases at J, with 11 bases in the middle. The CDR3 consists of 13 residues. Germline CDR1 is SGHRS and CDR2 is YFSETQ. The CDR3 spells CASSLTAYATQYF. CDR3 nucleotides: TGCGCCAGCAGCTTGACAGCGTATGCGACCCAGTACTTC. Variable domain in full (rest from reference TRBV5-1 and TRBJ2-5): KAGVTQTPRYLIKTRGQQVTLSCSPISGHRSVSWYQQTPGQGLQFLFEYFSETQRNKGNFPGRFSGRQFSNSRSEMNVSTLELGDSALYLCASSLTAYATQYFGPGTRLLVL.

This clonotype has just a few counts. The V and J genes are TRBV20-1 and TRBJ2-3, with D tentatively TRBD2 (8 bases). This CDR3 has 12 amino acids. Trimming cost V 6 bases and J 4 bases, with 11 bases left between them. The V gene's germline CDR1 is DFQATT and CDR2 SNEGSKA (reference sequence). CDR3 nucleotides: TGCAGTGCCGGGAGGGGGCCAGATACGCAGTATTTT. It specifies CSAGRGPDTQYF.

At least ten counts were recorded for this clonotype. V gene TRBV18 combines with J gene TRBJ1-1; no reliable D call. Germline-derived CDR1 and CDR2 are KGHSH and LQKENI. This CDR3 region has 13 residues. Deletions cut 4 bases from V and 2 bases from J, with 8 bases between. CDR3 sequence reads: CASSLTTNTEAFF. Here the CDR3 DNA reads TGTGCCAGCTCACTCACAACTAACACTGAAGCTTTCTTT.

This chain joins TRBV12-3 or TRBV12-4 and TRBJ2-5, with 9 bases matching TRBD1. After removal of 1 base from V and 4 bases from J, the junction contained 10 bases not matched to a gene. This CDR3 comprises 17 residues. CDR3 in amino acids: CASSLDYGTGKLETQYF. CDR3 nucleotide sequence: TGTGCCAGCAGTTTAGACTACGGGACAGGGAAGTTAGAGACCCAGTACTTC.

The chain has TRBV7-2 and TRBJ2-7; TRBD1 matches 8 bases. The CDR3 contains 15 residues. V shed 4 bases and J 7 bases; nucleotides not matched to a gene: 12. Germline-derived CDR1 and CDR2 are SGHTA and FQGNSA. The CDR3 DNA sequence: TGTGCCAGCAGCTCTACTGCGGACAGGGCGAAGGAGCAGTACTTC. Translated: CASSSTADRAKEQYF. Full variable domain (rest looked up from reference TRBV7-2 and TRBJ2-7): GAGVSQSPSNKVTEKGKDVELRCDPISGHTALYWYRQSLGQGLEFLIYFQGNSAPDKSGLPSDRFSAERTGGSVSTLTIQRTQQEDSAVYLCASSSTADRAKEQYFGPGTRLTVT.

In this sample, this clonotype turned up a few times. The chain recombines TRBV4-3 with TRBJ1-3; D possibly corresponds to TRBD1 (5 bases). The V gene's germline CDR1 is LGHNA and CDR2 YSLEER. V was pared by 0 bases and J by 3 bases, with 9 bases between. CDR3 length: 15 amino acids. CDR3 coding DNA: TGCGCCAGCAGCCAAGATCTGGGGGTTGGAAACACCATATATTTT. This encodes CASSQDLGVGNTIYF.